This TCR beta chain was captured by sequencing in a study of T cells in localized non-small cell lung cancer. CDR1 is MNHEY, CDR2 SVGAGI, per germline. The CDR3 runs 15 residues. The V gene end was trimmed by 6 bases and the J gene end by 5 bases; junction bases not matched to a gene: 12. This clone has just one count. Some clones are missing from TCRdb's copy, which holds only in-frame ones; the method was immunoSEQ multiplex PCR. The sample has under 40,000 clones, roughly 93% seen once. The TCR sequence derives from a female donor older than 55 with stage I lung adenocarcinoma. The sequencing used peripheral blood, collected before any cancer treatment. The chain is built from TRBV6-5 and TRBJ2-7; TRBD1 aligns across 8 bases. The CDR3 bases are TGTGCCAGCAGCTACCCCCGGACAGGGCAGAACGAGCAGTACTTC. This encodes CASSYPRTGQNEQYF.